The following is a T cell receptor beta chain sequence with its context. Its matching antigen is unknown. The junction and the germline gene differ at one end; a read error may be behind it. The sample belongs to a study of tumor and adjacent non-tumor tissue in lung cancer. Across the whole study: Each sample yielded 3.9 million or so productive TCRbeta reads on average.

RNA was extracted from bulk tissue without any cell sorting. Three rounds of nested PCR, following a modified ARM-PCR protocol, produced the TCRbeta library. TCRdb reprocessed the multiplex PCR reads with MiXCR, giving one entry per CDR3 protein. The data contain under 150,000 distinct CDR3 sequences, 66% of them seen just once; the ten biggest clones take up 15% to 20%. Germline V CDR1 and CDR2: SGHNT, YENEEA. The CDR3 sequence is 14 residues long. Study results and limitations: Tumor repertoires had a smaller top 100 clone share than normal lung. Shorter survival was associated with higher TCR diversity in tumors.

V gene TRBV11-3 combines with J gene TRBJ2-5; D remains ambiguous. The clonotype comes from a man aged 55 to 70 with small cell lung cancer. Material for sequencing was lung tumor tissue. The CDR3 is CVSSSRNCGETQYF. CDR3 nucleotides: TGTGTCAGCAGCTCCCGAAACTGCGGAGAGACCCAGTACTTC.